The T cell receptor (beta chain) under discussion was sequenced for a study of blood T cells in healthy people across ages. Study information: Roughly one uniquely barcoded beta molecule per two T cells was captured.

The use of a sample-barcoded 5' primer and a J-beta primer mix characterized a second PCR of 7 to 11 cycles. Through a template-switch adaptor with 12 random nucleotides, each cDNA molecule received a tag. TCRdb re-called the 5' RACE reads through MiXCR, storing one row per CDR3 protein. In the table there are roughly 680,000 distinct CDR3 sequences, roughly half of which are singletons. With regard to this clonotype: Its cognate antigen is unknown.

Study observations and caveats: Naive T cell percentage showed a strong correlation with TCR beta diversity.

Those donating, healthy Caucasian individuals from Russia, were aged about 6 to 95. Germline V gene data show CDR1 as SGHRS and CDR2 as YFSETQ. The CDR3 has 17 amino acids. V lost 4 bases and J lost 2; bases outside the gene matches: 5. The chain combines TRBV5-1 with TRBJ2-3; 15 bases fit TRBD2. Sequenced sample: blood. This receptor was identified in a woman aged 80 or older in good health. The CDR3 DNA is TGCGCCAGCAGCCTGGGACTAGCGGGAGGTATCACAGATACGCAGTATTTT. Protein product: CASSLGLAGGITDTQYF.